This T cell receptor (beta chain) was sequenced during a study of T-cell memory formation after mild COVID-19. Study information: Among the donors, TCR clusters were largely specific to each donor.

Whole-study findings and limits: Pre-infection memory carried some responding clones, suggesting that cross-reactive memory joined.

TCRdb recomputed calls from the 5' RACE reads with MiXCR, one row per CDR3 protein. Of approximately 100,000 distinct CDR3 sequences in the sample, approximately 23% are singletons; the top ten hold roughly 39%. As for this clonotype: Antigen specificity is unknown.

CDR3 length: 14 amino acids. The germline gives CDR1 MNHEY, CDR2 SMNVEV (reference sequence). V dropped 2 bases and J dropped 6; count of bases not matched to a gene: 6. Sample: PBMCs or a T cell subset sorted from them (not recorded which). The receptor was isolated from a man between 18 and 29 years old who had mild COVID-19 (a few samples of this study predate the infection). Cell type and time point are not known. J is TRBJ1-1 and V is TRBV27; 7 nucleotides line up with TRBD1. The CDR3 nucleotides are TGTGCCAGCAGTTTAGTACAGGGGTTTCCTGAAGCTTTCTTT. It encodes CASSLVQGFPEAFF.